The sequence of this T cell receptor (beta chain) was determined in a study of identical twins. In its sample, this clonotype was seen many times. MiXCR, applied by TCRdb to the 5' RACE reads, yields one record per CDR3 protein. This sample yields a few hundred thousand distinct CDR3 sequences, of which approximately 17% are seen a single time; around 12% belongs to the top ten. The CDR3 is 19 amino acids. V gave up 0 bases and J gave up 2 bases, with 17 bases separating them. CDR1 and CDR2 (germline): SGHTA, FQGTGA. This sequence joins TRBV7-3 and TRBJ2-6, with D maybe TRBD1 (6 bases). This receptor was taken from a man in his fifties or sixties in good health. The sequenced material came from naive T cells sorted from blood. Here the CDR3 reads CASSLTGRPTGPGANVLTF. Written as DNA, the CDR3 is TGTGCCAGCAGCTTAACAGGACGACCAACAGGGCCTGGGGCCAACGTCCTGACTTTC. The variable domain in full, completed from reference TRBV7-3 and TRBJ2-6, reads GAGVSQTPSNKVTEKGKYVELRCDPISGHTALYWYRQSLGQGPEFLIYFQGTGAADDSGLPNDRFFAVRPEGSVSTLKIQRTERGDSAVYLCASSLTGRPTGPGANVLTFGAGSRLTVL.